This T cell receptor beta chain was captured in a study of PD-1 blockade in mismatch repair-deficient tumors. Study-level information: Patients had approximately 12 mismatch repair-deficient cancer types and were previously treated and progressing.

As concerns this clone: The antigen remains undetermined.

Sequencing was performed with immunoSEQ multiplex PCR; in TCRdb, only in-frame clones are kept and a portion is missing. The table has 120,000 or so clones, around nine tenths seen once. Every patient had mismatch repair deficiency by PCR or immunohistochemistry. Overall study results and limits: Tumor-resident clones, often absent from pretreatment blood, expanded after pembrolizumab and then contracted.

Per the germline V gene, CDR1 is MNHEY and CDR2 is SVGAGI. J was trimmed by 4 bases and V by 3 bases; bases with no gene match: 4. The CDR3 is made up of 14 amino acids. The sequencing used peripheral blood, collected 70 to 73 weeks after starting pembrolizumab. The sequence was obtained from an adult with mismatch repair-deficient cancer. The chain links TRBV6-5 to TRBJ2-3; TRBD1 matches at 7 bases. For the CDR3, the DNA is TGTGCCAGCAGTTATGGACAGGCCCCAGATACGCAGTATTTT. This sequence encodes CASSYGQAPDTQYF.